Reported below is one TCR beta chain. The source of the sample is a study of blood T cell repertoires in COVID-19. Looking at the study overall: Samples representing acute and convalescent COVID-19 were sourced from the United States, Italy and Spain. Nucleic acid was either cDNA or gDNA, and it came from T cells, B-cell-depleted T cells, or PBMCs.

As processed by the authors: Amplifying reference gene primers gave estimates of nucleated cell counts. The protocol was immunoSEQ multiplex PCR, while the TCRdb copy is restricted to in-frame clones and leaves out a portion. From that table come the V and J calls and clone size; the DNA was used to work out D and trimming. The repertoire holds just under 150,000 clones, with 87% as singletons. The CDR3 contains 15 residues. CDR1 and CDR2 (germline): ENHRY, SYGVKD. Trimming left V 2 bases short and J 3 bases short, with 12 bases between. This sequence joins TRBV10-3 and TRBJ2-3, with a possible D match to TRBD1 (6 bases). Specimen: peripheral blood. The sequence came from a woman between 45 and 60 years old with acute or convalescent COVID-19. The DNA for the CDR3 is TGTGCCATCAGTGAGAGGCAGGGGTTTACAGATACGCAGTATTTT. Protein sequence: CAISERQGFTDTQYF.